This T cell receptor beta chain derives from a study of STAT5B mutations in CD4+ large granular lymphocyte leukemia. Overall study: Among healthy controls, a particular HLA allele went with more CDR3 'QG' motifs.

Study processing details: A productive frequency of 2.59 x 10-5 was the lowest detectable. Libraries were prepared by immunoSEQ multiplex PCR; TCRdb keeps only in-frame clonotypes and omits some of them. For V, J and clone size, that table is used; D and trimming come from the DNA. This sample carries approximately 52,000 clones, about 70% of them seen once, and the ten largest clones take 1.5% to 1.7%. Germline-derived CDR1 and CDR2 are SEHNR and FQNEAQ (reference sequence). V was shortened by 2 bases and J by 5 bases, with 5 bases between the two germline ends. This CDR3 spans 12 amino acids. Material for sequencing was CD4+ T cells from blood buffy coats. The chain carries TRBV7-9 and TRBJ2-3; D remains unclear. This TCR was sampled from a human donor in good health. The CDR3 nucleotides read TGTGCCAGCAGCTTAATAGGAGATACGCAGTATTTT. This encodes CASSLIGDTQYF.